This TCR beta chain was recorded in a study of OX40 agonist ivuxolimab in advanced cancers. The study's findings and limits: Determination of antigen specificity was not performed for the expanded peripheral T cells.

This clone was detected a few times. No antigen is known for it. This CDR3 contains 13 residues. The V gene lost 4 bases and the J gene lost 2 bases, with 7 bases spanning the gap. Germline V gene data show CDR1 as LGHNA and CDR2 as YSLEER. Method: immunoSEQ multiplex PCR; TCRdb's copy keeps in-frame clones and lacks some. The sample lists tens of thousands of clones, less than 85% occurring once. The sequence derives from an adult with an advanced solid tumor such as melanoma, head and neck, liver or kidney cancer. The sequencing used CD4+ or CD8+ T cells sorted from blood, collected in a trial of the OX40 agonist ivuxolimab. The chain uses TRBV4-3 and TRBJ2-3; D is undetermined. CDR3 loop: CASSPTATDTQYF. CDR3 nucleotide sequence: TGCGCCAGCAGCCCCACAGCCACAGATACGCAGTATTTT.